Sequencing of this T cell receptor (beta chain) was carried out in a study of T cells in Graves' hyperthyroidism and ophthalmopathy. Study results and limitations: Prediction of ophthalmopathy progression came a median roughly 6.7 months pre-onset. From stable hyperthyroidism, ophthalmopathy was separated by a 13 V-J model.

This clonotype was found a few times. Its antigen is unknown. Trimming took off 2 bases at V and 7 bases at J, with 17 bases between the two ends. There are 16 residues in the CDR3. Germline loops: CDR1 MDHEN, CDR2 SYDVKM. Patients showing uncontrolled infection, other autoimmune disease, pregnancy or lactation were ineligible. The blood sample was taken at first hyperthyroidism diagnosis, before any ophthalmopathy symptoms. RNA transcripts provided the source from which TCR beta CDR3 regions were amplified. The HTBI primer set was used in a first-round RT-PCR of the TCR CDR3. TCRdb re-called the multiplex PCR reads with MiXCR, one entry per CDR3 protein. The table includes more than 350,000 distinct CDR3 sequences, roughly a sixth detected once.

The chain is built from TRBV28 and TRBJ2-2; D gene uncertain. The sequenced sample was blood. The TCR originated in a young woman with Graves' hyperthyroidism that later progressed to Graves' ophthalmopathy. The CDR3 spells CASSLGLDVPHGELFF. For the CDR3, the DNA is TGTGCCAGCAGTTTAGGGCTCGACGTCCCCCACGGGGAGCTGTTTTTT.